Shown below are 32 T cell receptor beta chains from a single sample sequenced in a study of blood T cell repertoires in COVID-19. TCRdb keeps only in-frame clones here, not all; method: immunoSEQ multiplex PCR. The table has a few hundred thousand clones, about 86% seen once. The sample comprised PBMCs or T cells enriched from blood (not recorded which). All receptors come from a woman aged 50 to 65 in a cohort exposed to, infected with or recovered from COVID-19 (not recorded which).

The rearrangement joins TRBV30 to TRBJ1-1, with D maybe TRBD1 (5 bases). The CDR3 is made up of 13 amino acids. Trimming pared 8 bases from V and 1 base from J, leaving 14 bases between. The germline V gene has CDR1 GTSNPN and CDR2 SVGIG (reference sequence). The chain's CDR3 is CAQLSRANTEAFF. The CDR3 nucleotides are TGTGCCCAATTAAGCAGGGCGAACACTGAAGCTTTCTTT.

The V and J genes are TRBV18 and TRBJ2-4, with 9 bases lining up with TRBD2. This CDR3 has 17 residues. CDR1 and CDR2 (germline): KGHSH, LQKENI. V dropped 9 bases and J dropped 1; count of bases not matched to a gene: 13. CDR3: CASRAGGGASAKNIQYF. In DNA form, the CDR3 reads TGTGCCAGTCGCGCGGGAGGGGGTGCGTCGGCCAAAAACATTCAGTACTTC. Variable domain in full (rest from reference TRBV18 and TRBJ2-4): NAGVMQNPRHLVRRRGQEARLRCSPMKGHSHVYWYRQLPEEGLKFMVYLQKENIIDESGMPKERFSAEFPKEGPSILRIQQVVRGDSAAYFCASRAGGGASAKNIQYFGAGTRLSVL.

This clone was observed a few times. The rearrangement links TRBV27 to TRBJ1-2; tentative D call: TRBD1 (6 bases). This CDR3 has 14 residues. CDR1 and CDR2 from the germline V gene are MNHEY and SMNVEV (reference sequence). Trimming took 5 bases from V and 5 from J, leaving 15 bases between them. CDR3 residues: CASSMQGNGYGYTF. In DNA form, the CDR3 reads TGTGCCAGCAGTATGCAGGGGAATGGGTATGGCTACACCTTC.

This clone occurred a few times. The CDR3 protein is CASSLARTWVFKDKAPPEAFF. The DNA of the CDR3 is TGTGCCAGCAGCTTAGCTCGGACCTGGGTTTTTAAGGACAAGGCCCCCCCTGAAGCTTTCTTT. The V call is TRBV7-2, the J call TRBJ1-1; a weak D match, TRBD1 (5 bases). This CDR3 is built from 21 residues. V lost 0 bases and J 6 bases, leaving 32 bases between the germline ends. Germline CDR1 is SGHTA and CDR2 is FQGNSA.

The chain recombines TRBV4-3 with TRBJ2-2, with D possibly matching TRBD1 (5 bases). Trimming removed 2 bases at V and 2 bases at J, with 9 bases between. This CDR3 spans 15 amino acids. Germline CDR1 is LGHNA and CDR2 is YSLEER. The CDR3 DNA is TGCGCCAGCAGCCAACGGACACACAACACCGGGGAGCTGTTTTTT. Translated, it gives CASSQRTHNTGELFF.

The rearrangement uses TRBV6-5 and TRBJ1-4, with TRBD1 matching 8 bases. The CDR3 is made up of 15 amino acids. V lost 4 bases and J lost 5; bases outside the gene matches: 6. The V gene's germline CDR1 is MNHEY and CDR2 SVGAGI. The CDR3 here is CASSSRTGLNEKLFF. CDR3 DNA: TGTGCCAGCAGTTCTCGGACAGGGCTAAATGAAAAACTGTTTTTT.

This CDR3 reads CASSYSASGGLTDTQYF. CDR3 DNA sequence: TGTGCCAGCAGTTACTCGGCTAGCGGGGGCCTCACAGATACGCAGTATTTT. The chain links TRBV6-2 or TRBV6-3 to TRBJ2-3; 10 nucleotides agree with TRBD2. CDR1 is MNHEY and CDR2 is SVGEGT in the germline V gene. V lost 0 bases to trimming and J lost 2 bases; unmatched junction nucleotides: 5. The CDR3 sequence is 17 residues long.

The chain couples TRBV5-1 to TRBJ1-6; D gene uncertain. The CDR3 contains 15 residues. In germline, CDR1 is SGHRS, CDR2 YFSETQ. Trimming took off 2 bases at V and 10 bases at J, with 16 bases between the two ends. This CDR3 is CASSLTGPFGSPLHF. The CDR3 DNA sequence: TGCGCCAGCAGCTTAACCGGCCCCTTCGGGTCACCCCTCCACTTT.

This clone was observed once. The chain combines TRBV2 with TRBJ1-2; D is unclear. Trimming stripped 5 bases from V and 4 bases from J, with 8 bases between. The V gene's germline CDR1 is SNHLY and CDR2 FYNNEI. The CDR3 consists of 12 residues. CDR3 coding DNA: TGTGCCAGCAGTACGAGTATCTATGGCTACACCTTC. Its protein product is CASSTSIYGYTF.

The chain carries TRBV5-8 and TRBJ1-1; D call uncertain. Between the trimmed V and J ends, which lost 4 bases and 1 base, there was a span of 17 bases. The CDR3 runs 16 residues. Germline CDR1 SGHTS, CDR2 YDEGEE. CDR3 amino acids: CASSPLLAGTNTEAFF. In DNA, the CDR3 is TGTGCCAGCAGCCCCCTGTTAGCGGGAACGAACACTGAAGCTTTCTTT.

The chain carries TRBV29-1 and TRBJ2-1; TRBD1 is a possible D gene (7 bases). This CDR3 has 15 amino acids. V lost 6 bases to trimming and J lost 9 bases, with 24 bases between them. Germline values: CDR1 SQVTM, CDR2 ANQGSEA. CDR3 loop: CSVSGGGLVPSEQFF. The CDR3 nucleotides are TGCAGCGTCTCCGGAGGGGGCCTCGTCCCGAGTGAGCAGTTCTTC.

This clone was found once. The V gene is TRBV11-2, the J gene TRBJ1-1; D is unclear. CDR3 length: 13 amino acids. CDR1 and CDR2 (germline): SGHAT, FQNNGV. V dropped 4 bases and J dropped 4 bases, with 10 bases sitting between them. The CDR3 sequence: CASSSTRGTEAFF. The CDR3 DNA reads as TGTGCCAGCAGCTCCACACGAGGCACTGAAGCTTTCTTT.

The V and J genes are TRBV12-3 or TRBV12-4 and TRBJ2-5; D unresolved. The CDR3 loop spans 13 amino acids. Trimming cost V 8 bases and J 0 bases, with 10 bases left between them. The CDR3 nucleotides are TGTGCCAGCCTGACATCGTACCAAGAGACCCAGTACTTC. Encoded protein: CASLTSYQETQYF.

This clone was recorded a few times. This chain connects TRBV3-1 (or the pseudogene TRBV3-2) to TRBJ1-6; 7 bases fit TRBD1. The length of the CDR3 is 18 residues. From germline, CDR1 is LGHDT and CDR2 YNNKEL (reference sequence). V lost 1 base and J lost 0; bases outside the gene matches: 6. CDR3 in amino acids: CASSQAHRGSSYNSPLHF. CDR3 sequence (DNA): TGTGCCAGCAGCCAAGCCCACAGGGGTAGCTCCTATAATTCACCCCTCCACTTT.

J is TRBJ2-5 and V is TRBV9; possible D gene TRBD1, 6 bases. The CDR3 totals 14 residues. V was shortened by 4 bases and J by 3 bases, with 13 bases between the two germline ends. CDR1 is SGDLS and CDR2 is YYNGEE in the germline V gene. The CDR3 sequence: CASSSYSGEETQYF. For the CDR3, the DNA is TGTGCCAGCAGCTCCTATTCAGGGGAAGAGACCCAGTACTTC.

A remark on this clone: The junction does not match germline at one end; this may be a read error. V and J are TRBV7-7 and TRBJ2-7, with a weak D call TRBD2 (6 bases). The CDR3 sequence is 14 residues long. Germline-derived CDR1 and CDR2 are SSHAT and FNYEAQ (reference sequence). In nucleotides, the CDR3 is TGTGCTAGCAGCCCCCAGCTATTCGGGGGCGAGCAGTACTTC. Protein product: CASSPQLFGGEQYF.

The genes are TRBV9 and TRBJ2-7; the D gene is possibly TRBD2 (6 bases). This CDR3 region has 14 residues. Trimming shortened V by 4 bases and J by 1 base, and 12 bases separated the two germline ends. The germline V gene encodes CDR1 SGDLS and CDR2 YYNGEE. CDR3 sequence: CASSLVADSYEQYF. The CDR3 DNA sequence: TGTGCCAGCAGCCTAGTAGCGGATTCCTACGAGCAGTACTTC.

The CDR3 region has the DNA TGTGCCAGCACATTACAGGGGGCGAGGACGAACACTGAAGCTTTCTTT. Amino acids: CASTLQGARTNTEAFF. V is TRBV2 and J is TRBJ1-1, with 9 bases that match TRBD1. The trim removed 7 bases at V and 1 base at J, leaving 10 bases unmatched. Germline V CDR1 and CDR2: SNHLY, FYNNEI. The CDR3 covers 16 residues.

This clone is a singleton in its sample. The chain recombines TRBV6-1 with TRBJ1-2; 11 bases match TRBD1. V lost 2 bases and J lost 9; bases outside the gene matches: 8. The CDR3 totals 15 residues. CDR1 and CDR2 (germline): MNHNS, SASEGT. CDR3 bases: TGTGCCAGCAGTGAATTCCCGGGACAGGGGGATAGCTACACCTTC. Protein product: CASSEFPGQGDSYTF.

This clone was recorded only once. J is TRBJ2-5 and V is TRBV5-4, with 9 bases that match TRBD2. V trimming: 4 bases; J trimming: 1 base; junction bases outside the gene matches: 5. Germline V CDR1 and CDR2: SGHNT, YYREEE (reference sequence). CDR3 length equals 15 residues. The CDR3, as DNA: TGTGCCAGCAGCCCCCCGGGACTAGCCCAAGAGACCCAGTACTTC. Protein: CASSPPGLAQETQYF.

The chain couples TRBV6-1 to TRBJ2-7; 7 bases match TRBD2. The V segment lost 2 bases and the J segment 3 bases; nucleotides outside the gene matches: 7. This CDR3 spans 15 amino acids. Germline CDR1 and CDR2: MNHNS and SASEGT. The CDR3 DNA reads TGTGCCAGCAGTGAAACGGTTAGCGGGTACTACGAGCAGTACTTC. Encoded protein: CASSETVSGYYEQYF.

The rearrangement links TRBV7-2 to TRBJ2-6; D is perhaps TRBD1 (6 bases). V was shortened by 5 bases and J by 4 bases, with 15 bases between the two germline ends. This CDR3 contains 16 residues. The germline gives CDR1 SGHTA, CDR2 FQGNSA. The CDR3 sequence: CASSQGPSTGANVLTF. CDR3 nucleotides: TGTGCCAGCAGCCAGGGGCCTTCAACCGGGGCCAACGTCCTGACTTTC.

The rearrangement joins TRBV6-2 or TRBV6-3 to TRBJ1-6, with D possibly matching TRBD1 (5 bases). V was clipped by 5 bases and J by 11 bases, with 19 bases between them. The CDR3 totals 15 residues. CDR1 is MNHEY and CDR2 is SVGEGT in the germline V gene. CDR3 sequence reads: CASSRGRDFDPPLHF. The CDR3 nucleotides read TGTGCCAGCAGTAGGGGCAGGGACTTTGATCCACCCCTCCACTTT.

This rearrangement joins TRBV2 to TRBJ1-1; possible D gene TRBD1, 6 bases. V was trimmed by 6 bases and J by 3 bases, leaving 11 bases between them. The V gene's germline CDR1 is SNHLY and CDR2 FYNNEI. The CDR3 is 13 amino acids. In nucleotides, the CDR3 is TGTGCCAGCAGAAATCAGGGGTACACTGAAGCTTTCTTT. It encodes CASRNQGYTEAFF.

The chain couples TRBV6-2 or TRBV6-3 to TRBJ2-7, with D possibly being TRBD1 (5 bases). This CDR3 is 13 amino acids long. Germline values: CDR1 MNHEY, CDR2 SVGEGT. Deletions cut 5 bases from V and 3 bases from J, with 11 bases between. In nucleotides, the CDR3 is TGTGCCAGCAGTCTAGGCGACAGCTACGAGCAGTACTTC. This translates into CASSLGDSYEQYF.

The DNA of the CDR3 is TGTGCCAGCTCACCAATCACGATCAGCGATCCCAGCTCCTATAATTCACCCCTCCACTTT. It codes for CASSPITISDPSSYNSPLHF. The chain is built from TRBV18 and TRBJ1-6; D not certain. V was shortened by 2 bases and J by 0 bases, with 20 bases between the two germline ends. The CDR3 runs 20 residues. Germline V gene data show CDR1 as KGHSH and CDR2 as LQKENI.

This chain uses TRBV27 with TRBJ2-7; tentative D call: TRBD1 (6 bases). The CDR3 sequence is 14 residues long. Germline CDR1 MNHEY, CDR2 SMNVEV (reference sequence). Between the trimmed V and J ends, which lost 6 bases and 0 bases, there was a span of 12 bases. CDR3 in amino acids: CASSRNRDSYEQYF. CDR3 sequence (DNA): TGTGCCAGCAGCCGAAACAGGGACTCCTACGAGCAGTACTTC.

V is TRBV11-2 and J is TRBJ1-1, with D unresolved. The V end was cut by 1 base, the J end by 0 bases, with 3 bases between. Germline assignment: CDR1 SGHAT and CDR2 FQNNGV. The CDR3 length is 13 residues. CDR3 loop: CASSLVVNTEAFF. In nucleotides, the CDR3 is TGTGCCAGCAGCTTAGTAGTGAACACTGAAGCTTTCTTT. Full variable domain (remainder filled in from reference TRBV11-2 and TRBJ1-1): EAGVAQSPRYKIIEKRQSVAFWCNPISGHATLYWYQQILGQGPKLLIQFQNNGVVDDSQLPKDRFSAERLKGVDSTLKIQPAKLEDSAVYLCASSLVVNTEAFFGQGTRLTVV.

The chain recombines TRBV6-6 with TRBJ2-1; 8 bases align to TRBD2. J gave up 7 bases and V 6 bases, and 11 bases lay outside the gene matches. This CDR3 contains 15 residues. Looked up from germline, CDR1 is MNHNY and CDR2 is SVGAGI (reference sequence). The CDR3 DNA follows: TGTGCCAGCAGACCTGGACTAGCCGGGACGAATGAGCAGTTCTTC. Its protein is CASRPGLAGTNEQFF.

The chain combines TRBV11-1 with TRBJ2-7; 15 positions match TRBD2. CDR3 length equals 16 residues. Germline loops: CDR1 SGHAT, CDR2 FQDESV (reference sequence). The ends lost 5 bases at V and 3 bases at J; junction bases unmatched: 5. In DNA form, the CDR3 reads TGTGCCAGCAGCCCGGGACTAGCGGGGGGCGACTACGAGCAGTACTTC. It translates to CASSPGLAGGDYEQYF.

V usage is TRBV6-5 and J usage is TRBJ1-1, with D maybe TRBD1 (5 bases). V was cut by 2 bases and J by 0 bases, with 10 bases left in between. This CDR3 region has 15 residues. Germline V gene data show CDR1 as MNHEY and CDR2 as SVGAGI. The CDR3 region is CASSYVAGMNTEAFF. Here the CDR3 DNA reads TGTGCCAGCAGTTACGTTGCAGGGATGAACACTGAAGCTTTCTTT.

The rearrangement links TRBV5-1 to TRBJ2-2, with TRBD1 matching 9 bases. Trimming at V came to 4 bases and at J to 6 bases, leaving 10 bases not matched to a gene. Germline CDR1 is SGHRS and CDR2 is YFSETQ. There are 16 residues in the CDR3. CDR3 amino acids: CASSPRDRVTPGELFF. CDR3 nucleotide sequence: TGCGCCAGCAGCCCCCGGGACAGGGTAACACCCGGGGAGCTGTTTTTT.